This entry is about one TCR beta chain. Its cognate antigen is unknown. The data were obtained in a study of T cell responses to AZD1222 COVID-19 vaccine. Study findings and constraints: Targeting of unmutated variant regions was reportedly seen in nearly half of spike-specific TCRs. Donors were mostly white British, more females; clonal diversity possibly underestimated.

The CDR3 contains 16 residues. CDR1 is SEHNR and CDR2 is FQNEAQ in the germline V gene (reference sequence). V was pared by 1 base and J by 1 base, with 14 bases between. Using immunoSEQ multiplex PCR, the repertoire was profiled, and TCRdb retains in-frame clones only, with some absent. The profile shows some 100,000 clones, approximately 90% of them singletons. This receptor was taken from an adult who received the AZD1222 COVID-19 vaccine. Sequenced material: peripheral blood, taken 28 days after the second AZD1222 dose. The chain has TRBV7-9 and TRBJ2-7; tentative D call: TRBD2 (6 bases). The chain's CDR3 is CASSLVLGGMSYEQYF. The DNA for the CDR3 is TGTGCCAGCAGCTTAGTTCTGGGAGGAATGTCCTACGAGCAGTACTTC.